This T cell receptor beta chain was identified during a study of blood T cell repertoires in COVID-19. Germline CDR1 GTSNPN, CDR2 SVGIG (reference sequence). There are 13 residues in the CDR3. Trimming took 4 bases from V and 1 from J, leaving 10 bases between them. TCRdb keeps only in-frame clones here, not all; method: immunoSEQ multiplex PCR. Of approximately 180,000 clones listed, roughly 88% are singletons. This chain links TRBV30 with TRBJ1-2; possibly TRBD1 for D (6 bases). This TCR was recovered from a woman older than 75 with acute or convalescent COVID-19. Sequenced material: peripheral blood. CDR3 nucleotide sequence: TGTGCCTGGATTCGGACAGTTAACTATGGCTACACCTTC. It is translated as CAWIRTVNYGYTF.